Presented here are 6 T cell receptor beta chains from one specimen sequenced in a study of blood T cell repertoires in COVID-19 (dated by TCRdb to the early 2020s). The library was built by means of the immunoSEQ multiplex PCR assay. The source is immuneACCESS, and TCRdb retained only in-frame sequences with V and J called. Part of the clones is not carried over; for the studies checked, unresolved V genes explain less than half of this, and the remainder is unexplained. Here the sample has 200,000 to 250,000 clones; approximately 80% occur a single time. Of the sample, roughly 7% is held by the ten largest clones. The sequenced material came from peripheral blood. Every receptor here comes from a woman in her forties or fifties with acute or convalescent COVID-19.

The V gene is TRBV5-1, the J gene TRBJ2-3, with TRBD2 as a possible D gene (7 bases). This CDR3 has 15 amino acids. In germline, CDR1 is SGHRS, CDR2 YFSETQ. Trimming took off 2 bases at V and 0 bases at J, with 10 bases between the two ends. CDR3 in amino acids: CASSFGGPSTDTQYF. DNA of the CDR3: TGCGCCAGCAGCTTCGGGGGGCCGAGCACAGATACGCAGTATTTT. The full variable domain, completed using reference TRBV5-1 and TRBJ2-3, is KAGVTQTPRYLIKTRGQQVTLSCSPISGHRSVSWYQQTPGQGLQFLFEYFSETQRNKGNFPGRFSGRQFSNSRSEMNVSTLELGDSALYLCASSFGGPSTDTQYFGPGTRLTVL.

This chain joins TRBV4-2 and TRBJ1-4; TRBD1 agrees at 7 bases. Germline V CDR1 and CDR2: LGHNA, YNFKEQ. The CDR3 has 15 residues. After removal of 0 bases from V and 7 bases from J, the junction contained 5 bases not matched to a gene. CDR3 bases: TGTGCCAGCAGCCAAGATTACAGGGGCCTTGAAAAACTGTTTTTT. Translated: CASSQDYRGLEKLFF.

The chain recombines TRBV28 with TRBJ2-1; 11 bases align to TRBD1. Germline V CDR1 and CDR2: MDHEN, SYDVKM. This CDR3 comprises 12 residues. V lost 6 bases, J lost 8 bases, and 0 bases stayed unmatched. This chain's CDR3 is CASRDRGHEQFF. The DNA for the CDR3 is TGTGCCAGCAGGGACAGGGGGCATGAGCAGTTCTTC.

This clone was counted a single time. The J gene is TRBJ2-5, the V gene TRBV28; 10 nucleotides agree with TRBD2. V trimming: 7 bases; J trimming: 5 bases; junction bases outside the gene matches: 7. Looked up from germline, CDR1 is MDHEN and CDR2 is SYDVKM. The CDR3 sequence is 14 residues long. In nucleotides, the CDR3 is TGTGCCAGCACCGAAGCGGGGGGGGTGGAGACCCAGTACTTC. Protein sequence: CASTEAGGVETQYF.

This chain joins TRBV5-6 and TRBJ2-3; 13 bases are a match to TRBD2. Germline CDR1 reads SGHDT; CDR2 reads YYEEEE. The CDR3 spans 17 residues. V lost 4 bases to trimming and J lost 2 bases; unmatched junction nucleotides: 7. CDR3 sequence reads: CASSARLAGGPTDTQYF. In DNA form, the CDR3 reads TGTGCCAGCAGCGCCAGACTAGCGGGGGGACCCACAGATACGCAGTATTTT.

The chain recombines TRBV5-1 with TRBJ1-1; 7 nucleotides line up with TRBD1. The CDR3 extends over 14 amino acids. V trimming: 3 bases; J trimming: 1 base; junction bases outside the gene matches: 3. Germline lookup yields CDR1 SGHRS and CDR2 YFSETQ. The CDR3 bases are TGCGCCAGCAGCTCACAGGGGTGGAACACTGAAGCTTTCTTT. Protein product: CASSSQGWNTEAFF.